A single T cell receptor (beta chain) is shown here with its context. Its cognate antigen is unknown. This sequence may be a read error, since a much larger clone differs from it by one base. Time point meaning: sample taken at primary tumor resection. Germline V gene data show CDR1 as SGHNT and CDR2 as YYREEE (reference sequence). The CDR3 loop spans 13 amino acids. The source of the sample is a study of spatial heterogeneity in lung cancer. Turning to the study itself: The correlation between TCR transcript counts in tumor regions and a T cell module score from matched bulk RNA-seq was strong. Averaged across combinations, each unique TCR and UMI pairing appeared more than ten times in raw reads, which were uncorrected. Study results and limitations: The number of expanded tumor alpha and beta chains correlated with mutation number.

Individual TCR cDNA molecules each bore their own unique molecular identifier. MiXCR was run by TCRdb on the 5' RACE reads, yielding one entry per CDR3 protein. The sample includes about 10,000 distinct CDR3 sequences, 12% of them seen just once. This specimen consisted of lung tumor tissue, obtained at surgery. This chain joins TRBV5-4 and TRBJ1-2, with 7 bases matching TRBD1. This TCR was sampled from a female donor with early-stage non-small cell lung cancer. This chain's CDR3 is CVSSSPTGDGYTF. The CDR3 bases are TGTGTCAGCAGCTCTCCTACAGGGGACGGCTACACCTTC.